The next 20 T cell receptor beta chains were all read from a single sample in a study of blood T cell repertoires in COVID-19. Produced via immunoSEQ multiplex PCR; TCRdb's table is partial and in-frame only. The repertoire has approximately 310,000 clones, 70% to 90% of them found once; the top ten carry about 2%. Sequencing input: PBMCs or T cells enriched from blood (not recorded which). Every receptor here comes from a man under 40 who had recovered from COVID-19.

This clone was seen just once. The rearrangement links TRBV3-1 (or the pseudogene TRBV3-2) to TRBJ2-2; weak D call: TRBD1 (6 bases). CDR1 is LGHDT and CDR2 is YNNKEL in the germline V gene (reference sequence). The CDR3 sequence is 17 residues long. V lost 6 bases to trimming and J lost 0 bases, with 17 bases between them. In DNA, the CDR3 is TGTGCCAGCAGTGAAAGGCCGGGACAAACGAACACCGGGGAGCTGTTTTTT. It specifies CASSERPGQTNTGELFF.

This chain links TRBV7-3 with TRBJ2-1; D perhaps matches TRBD2 (5 bases). CDR1 and CDR2 (germline): SGHTA, FQGTGA. The length of the CDR3 is 14 residues. V lost 5 bases and J lost 9, with 17 bases in between. The CDR3: CASSPRPSRGEQFF. CDR3 in DNA: TGTGCCAGCAGCCCACGCCCTAGCCGGGGTGAGCAGTTCTTC. Full variable domain (remainder filled in from reference TRBV7-3 and TRBJ2-1): GAGVSQTPSNKVTEKGKYVELRCDPISGHTALYWYRQSLGQGPEFLIYFQGTGAADDSGLPNDRFFAVRPEGSVSTLKIQRTERGDSAVYLCASSPRPSRGEQFFGPGTRLTVL.

V gene TRBV6-1 combines with J gene TRBJ2-2, with D maybe TRBD1 (6 bases). Germline loops: CDR1 MNHNS, CDR2 SASEGT. The CDR3 has 16 residues. V lost 1 base and J 1 base, leaving 10 bases between the germline ends. CDR3 DNA: TGTGCCAGCAGTGAAGTTGGCAGGGGGAACACCGGGGAGCTGTTTTTT. This sequence encodes CASSEVGRGNTGELFF.

This clone came up a few times. This sequence joins TRBV9 and TRBJ2-7; 12 bases fit TRBD2. In germline, CDR1 is SGDLS, CDR2 YYNGEE. J gave up 2 bases and V 3 bases, and 6 bases lay outside the gene matches. This CDR3 region has 16 residues. CDR3 bases: TGTGCCAGCAGCGAGCCGCTAGCGGGGGGGACCTACGAGCAGTACTTC. The encoded protein is CASSEPLAGGTYEQYF. Variable domain in full (rest from reference TRBV9 and TRBJ2-7): DSGVTQTPKHLITATGQRVTLRCSPRSGDLSVYWYQQSLDQGLQFLIQYYNGEERAKGNILERFSAQQFPDLHSELNLSSLELGDSALYFCASSEPLAGGTYEQYFGPGTRLTVT.

The rearrangement uses TRBV6-2 or TRBV6-3 and TRBJ1-1; D is possibly TRBD1 (5 bases). The germline V gene has CDR1 MNHEY and CDR2 SVGEGT. The CDR3 extends over 13 amino acids. V lost 2 bases and J 4 bases, leaving 8 bases between the germline ends. The CDR3 DNA follows: TGTGCCAGCAGTTACGGGGGGAGCACTGAAGCTTTCTTT. Translation gives CASSYGGSTEAFF.

V gene TRBV7-6 combines with J gene TRBJ2-7; TRBD2 agrees at 13 bases. The junction had 6 bases not matched to a gene; V was cut back by 4 bases and J by 6 bases. The CDR3 loop spans 15 amino acids. The germline V gene has CDR1 SGHVS and CDR2 FNYEAQ. Here the CDR3 DNA reads TGTGCCAGCAGCTATGGGACTAGCGGGGTGAGCGAGCAGTACTTC. Translating gives CASSYGTSGVSEQYF. The entire variable domain, with the rest obtained from reference TRBV7-6 and TRBJ2-7, is as follows: GAGVSQSPRYKVTKRGQDVALRCDPISGHVSLYWYRQALGQGPEFLTYFNYEAQQDKSGLPNDRFSAERPEGSISTLTIQRTEQRDSAMYRCASSYGTSGVSEQYFGPGTRLTVT.

This chain joins TRBV11-2 and TRBJ2-3; D is ambiguous. From germline, CDR1 is SGHAT and CDR2 FQNNGV. Trimming removed 5 bases at V and 10 bases at J, with 13 bases between. The CDR3 runs to 12 residues. CDR3 nucleotides: TGTGCCAGCAGCCCGGTGGCAGGTGCGCAGTATTTT. Protein: CASSPVAGAQYF.

This clone occurred once. The V gene is TRBV12-5, the J gene TRBJ1-1; a possible D gene is TRBD1 (5 bases). V was shortened by 2 bases and J by 10 bases, with 17 bases between the two germline ends. Germline CDR1 LGHNT, CDR2 FRNRAP. The CDR3 totals 14 residues. The CDR3 DNA sequence: TGTGCTAGTGGTTTGATGCAGGGTGAAGTTGGAGCTTTCTTT. This gives the protein CASGLMQGEVGAFF.

This chain uses TRBV7-2 with TRBJ1-1, with 7 bases matching TRBD1. The CDR3 length is 14 residues. The V gene end was trimmed by 5 bases and the J gene end by 5 bases; junction bases not matched to a gene: 8. The V gene's germline CDR1 is SGHTA and CDR2 FQGNSA. Here the CDR3 reads CASSHSGGRTEAFF. The CDR3 DNA sequence: TGTGCCAGCAGCCACTCAGGGGGGAGGACTGAAGCTTTCTTT.

The genes are TRBV4-3 and TRBJ1-1, with no clear D. Per germline, CDR1 LGHNA and CDR2 YSLEER. The CDR3 is 15 residues long. Trimming stripped 1 base from V and 1 base from J, with 10 bases between. As DNA, the CDR3 is TGCGCCAGCAGCCAAGGCCCCGGAGCGAACACTGAAGCTTTCTTT. Residues: CASSQGPGANTEAFF.

The V and J genes are TRBV23-1 and TRBJ2-1, with 8 positions matching TRBD1. TRBV23-1 falls under the ORF class, with uncertain function. V shed 4 bases and J 7 bases; nucleotides not matched to a gene: 3. The CDR3 length is 13 residues. The CDR3, as DNA: TGCGCCAGCAGTCGTACAGGGGGTAATGAGCAGTTCTTC. Protein: CASSRTGGNEQFF.

This sequence joins TRBV7-6 and TRBJ1-2; D remains ambiguous. Germline-derived CDR1 and CDR2 are SGHVS and FNYEAQ. This CDR3 is 13 amino acids long. Trimming pared 2 bases from V and 4 bases from J, leaving 8 bases between. The CDR3 is CASSLSGSYGYTF. The CDR3 coding sequence is TGTGCCAGCAGCTTATCGGGAAGCTATGGCTACACCTTC. The whole variable domain, filled in from reference TRBV7-6 and TRBJ1-2, reads GAGVSQSPRYKVTKRGQDVALRCDPISGHVSLYWYRQALGQGPEFLTYFNYEAQQDKSGLPNDRFSAERPEGSISTLTIQRTEQRDSAMYRCASSLSGSYGYTFGSGTRLTVV.

A note on this clone: The same CDR3 is also encoded by other DNA sequences in this sample. This chain connects TRBV12-3 or TRBV12-4 to TRBJ1-2, with D perhaps TRBD1 (5 bases). V was trimmed by 0 bases and J by 5 bases, leaving 7 bases between them. The CDR3 contains 13 residues. CDR3 in DNA: TGTGCCAGCAGTTTAGCGCGGGGGTATGGCTACACCTTC. It encodes CASSLARGYGYTF.

The rearrangement uses TRBV6-5 and TRBJ2-5; weak D call: TRBD1 (5 bases). In germline, CDR1 is MNHEY, CDR2 SVGAGI. CDR3 length: 14 residues. The V gene lost 2 bases and the J gene lost 3 bases, with 10 bases spanning the gap. The CDR3: CASSYLDTEETQYF. As DNA, the CDR3 is TGTGCCAGCAGTTACCTGGACACCGAAGAGACCCAGTACTTC.

There are a few counts of this clone. The CDR3 DNA sequence: TGCAGCGTTGATTATGAGGGAAATGAAAAACTGTTTTTT. It translates to CSVDYEGNEKLFF. V and J are TRBV29-1 and TRBJ1-4, with unresolved D. Deletions cut 3 bases from V and 5 bases from J, with 10 bases between. Looked up from germline, CDR1 is SQVTM and CDR2 is ANQGSEA. This CDR3 is built from 13 residues.

This clone has only a few counts. The CDR3 nucleotides read TGTGCCAGCTCACCAAGGAGGGGTCGGTATCAGCCCCAGCATTTT. Residues: CASSPRRGRYQPQHF. The chain recombines TRBV18 with TRBJ1-5; TRBD1 is a possible D gene (5 bases). CDR1 and CDR2 (germline): KGHSH, LQKENI. This CDR3 is built from 15 residues. The V gene lost 2 bases and the J gene lost 5 bases, with 13 bases spanning the gap.

The rearrangement joins TRBV3-1 (or the pseudogene TRBV3-2) to TRBJ2-5; 8 bases are shared with TRBD1. In germline, CDR1 is LGHDT, CDR2 YNNKEL (reference sequence). Trimming at V came to 1 base and at J to 5 bases, leaving 9 bases not matched to a gene. This CDR3 contains 16 residues. The CDR3 loop is CASSQVLSGGPETQYF. In DNA form, the CDR3 reads TGTGCCAGCAGCCAAGTATTATCAGGGGGCCCTGAGACCCAGTACTTC.

The chain is built from TRBV7-2 and TRBJ1-3; TRBD1 is a possible D gene (6 bases). The V gene lost 2 bases and the J gene lost 1 base, with 12 bases spanning the gap. The CDR3 runs 16 residues. Per germline, CDR1 SGHTA and CDR2 FQGNSA. CDR3 DNA sequence: TGTGCCAGCAGCTTATGGGGGGGCCCTTCTGGAAACACCATATATTTT. Encoded protein: CASSLWGGPSGNTIYF.

This clone was detected only once. V and J are TRBV5-1 and TRBJ2-7; weak D call: TRBD2 (7 bases). Germline V gene sequence: CDR1 SGHRS, CDR2 YFSETQ. The CDR3 spans 15 residues. V dropped 4 bases and J dropped 4 bases, with 18 bases sitting between them. The CDR3, as DNA: TGCGCCAGCAGCCTAGAGGGGGGGACTTTATACGAGCAGTACTTC. This translates into CASSLEGGTLYEQYF.

This rearrangement joins TRBV18 to TRBJ1-6, with D possibly TRBD1 on 6 matching bases. Germline loops: CDR1 KGHSH, CDR2 LQKENI. V lost 3 bases and J 4 bases, leaving 10 bases between the germline ends. This CDR3 has 15 residues. Here the CDR3 reads CASSPGTGYNSPLHF. As DNA, the CDR3 is TGTGCCAGCTCACCGGGAACAGGGTATAATTCACCCCTCCACTTT.